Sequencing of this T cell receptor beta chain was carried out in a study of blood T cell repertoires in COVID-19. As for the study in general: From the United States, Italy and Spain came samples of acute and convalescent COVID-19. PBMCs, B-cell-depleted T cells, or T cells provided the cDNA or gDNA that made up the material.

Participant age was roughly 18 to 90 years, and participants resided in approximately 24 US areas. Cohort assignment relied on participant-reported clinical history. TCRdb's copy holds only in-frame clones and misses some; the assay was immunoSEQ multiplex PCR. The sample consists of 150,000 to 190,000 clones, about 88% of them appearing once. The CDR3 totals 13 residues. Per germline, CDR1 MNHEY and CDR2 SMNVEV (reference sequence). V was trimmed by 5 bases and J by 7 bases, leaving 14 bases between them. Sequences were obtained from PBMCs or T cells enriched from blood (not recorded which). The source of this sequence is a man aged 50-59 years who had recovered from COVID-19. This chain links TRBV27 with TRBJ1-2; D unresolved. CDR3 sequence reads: CASSIAPHGGYTF. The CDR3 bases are TGTGCCAGCAGTATAGCCCCGCACGGTGGCTACACCTTC.